A single T cell receptor (beta chain) is shown here with its context. Its antigen is not identified. TCRdb re-analysed the 5' RACE reads in MiXCR, keeping a single row per CDR3 protein. The table has over 350,000 distinct CDR3 sequences, more than 20% seen once. The sample comes from a study of T-cell memory formation after mild COVID-19. Study at large: TCR clusters mostly belonged to single donors. The study, taken as a whole, reports: SARS-CoV-2 specificity of second-wave clones peaking day 37 was unconfirmed.

CDR1 SGHNT and CDR2 YYREEE come from the germline V gene (reference sequence). With 6 bases clipped from V and 7 bases from J, the junction kept 12 bases outside the gene matches. This CDR3 spans 14 amino acids. The chain employs TRBV5-4 and TRBJ1-2; 7 nucleotides match TRBD1. Sequenced input: PBMCs or a T cell subset sorted from them (not recorded which). This receptor was obtained from an adult woman who had mild COVID-19 (a few samples of this study predate the infection). Cell type and time point are not known. The CDR3: CASIPQGGRSGYTF. CDR3 in DNA: TGTGCCAGCATCCCCCAGGGGGGAAGGTCTGGCTACACCTTC.